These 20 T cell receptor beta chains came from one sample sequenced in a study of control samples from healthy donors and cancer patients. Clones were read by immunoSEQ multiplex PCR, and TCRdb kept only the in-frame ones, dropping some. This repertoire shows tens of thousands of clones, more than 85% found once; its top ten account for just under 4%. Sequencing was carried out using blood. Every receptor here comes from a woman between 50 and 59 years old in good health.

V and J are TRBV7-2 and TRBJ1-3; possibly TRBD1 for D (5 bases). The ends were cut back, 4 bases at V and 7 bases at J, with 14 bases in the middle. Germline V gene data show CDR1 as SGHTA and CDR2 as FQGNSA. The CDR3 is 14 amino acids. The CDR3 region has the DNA TGTGCCAGCAGCTGGGACGGGCTCGGGAACACCATATATTTT. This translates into CASSWDGLGNTIYF. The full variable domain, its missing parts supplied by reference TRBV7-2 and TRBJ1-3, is GAGVSQSPSNKVTEKGKDVELRCDPISGHTALYWYRQSLGQGLEFLIYFQGNSAPDKSGLPSDRFSAERTGGSVSTLTIQRTQQEDSAVYLCASSWDGLGNTIYFGEGSWLTVV.

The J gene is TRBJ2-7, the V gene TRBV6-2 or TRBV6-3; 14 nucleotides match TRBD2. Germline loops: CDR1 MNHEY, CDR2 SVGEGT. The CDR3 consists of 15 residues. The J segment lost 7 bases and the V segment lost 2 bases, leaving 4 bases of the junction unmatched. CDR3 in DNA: TGTGCCAGCAGTTACGGGGGACTAGCGGGAGAGGAGCAGTACTTC. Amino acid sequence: CASSYGGLAGEEQYF.

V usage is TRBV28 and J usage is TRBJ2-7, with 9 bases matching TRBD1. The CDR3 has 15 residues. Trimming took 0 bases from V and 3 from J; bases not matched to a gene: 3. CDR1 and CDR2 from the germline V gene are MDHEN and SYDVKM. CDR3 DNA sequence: TGTGCCAGCAGTTTATGGGGACAGGGAGGCTACGAGCAGTACTTC. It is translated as CASSLWGQGGYEQYF.

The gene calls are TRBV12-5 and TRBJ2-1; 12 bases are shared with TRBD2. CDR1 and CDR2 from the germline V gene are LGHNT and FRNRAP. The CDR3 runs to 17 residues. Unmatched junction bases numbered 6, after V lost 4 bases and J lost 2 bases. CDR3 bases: TGTGCTAGTGGTTCTCGACTAGCGGGAGACCCCTACAATGAGCAGTTCTTC. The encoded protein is CASGSRLAGDPYNEQFF.

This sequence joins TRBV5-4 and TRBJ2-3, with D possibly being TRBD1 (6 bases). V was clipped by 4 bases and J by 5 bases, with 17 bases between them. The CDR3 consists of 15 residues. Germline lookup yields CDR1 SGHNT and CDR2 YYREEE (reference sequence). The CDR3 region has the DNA TGTGCCAGCAGCGCCAGGGACACCGAAGGAGATACGCAGTATTTT. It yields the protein CASSARDTEGDTQYF.

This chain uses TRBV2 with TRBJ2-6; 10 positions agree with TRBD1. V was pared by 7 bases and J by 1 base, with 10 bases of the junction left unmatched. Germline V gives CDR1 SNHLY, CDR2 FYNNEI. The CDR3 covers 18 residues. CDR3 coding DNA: TGTGCCAGCACCCTAAGGACAGGGGGGGGATCTGGGGCCAACGTCCTGACTTTC. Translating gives CASTLRTGGGSGANVLTF.

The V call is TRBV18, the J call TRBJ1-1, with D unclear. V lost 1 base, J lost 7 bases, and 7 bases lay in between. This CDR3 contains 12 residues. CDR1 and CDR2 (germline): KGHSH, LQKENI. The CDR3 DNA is TGTGCCAGCTCACCACAGGAGGGTGAAGCTTTCTTT. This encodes CASSPQEGEAFF.

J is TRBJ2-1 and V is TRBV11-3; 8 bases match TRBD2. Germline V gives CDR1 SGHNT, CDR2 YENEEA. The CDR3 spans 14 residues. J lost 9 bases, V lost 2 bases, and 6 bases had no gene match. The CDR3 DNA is TGTGCCAGCAGCTTATCCGGGAGGGCCGGTGAGCAGTTCTTC. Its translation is CASSLSGRAGEQFF.

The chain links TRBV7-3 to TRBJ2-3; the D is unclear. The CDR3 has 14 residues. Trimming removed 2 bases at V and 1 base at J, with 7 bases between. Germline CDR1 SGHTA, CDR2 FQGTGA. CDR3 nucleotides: TGTGCCAGCAGCTTAGGAACAGGCACAGATACGCAGTATTTT. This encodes CASSLGTGTDTQYF.

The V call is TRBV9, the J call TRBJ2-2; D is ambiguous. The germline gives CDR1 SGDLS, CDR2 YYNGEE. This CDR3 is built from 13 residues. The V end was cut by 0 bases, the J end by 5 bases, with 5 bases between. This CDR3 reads CASSVGITGELFF. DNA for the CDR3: TGTGCCAGCAGCGTAGGGATTACCGGGGAGCTGTTTTTT.

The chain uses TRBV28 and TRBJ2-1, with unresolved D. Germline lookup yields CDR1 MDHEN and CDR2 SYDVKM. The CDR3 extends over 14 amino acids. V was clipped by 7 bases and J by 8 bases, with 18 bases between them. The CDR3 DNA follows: TGTGCCAGCAACGGTTTTGGGATAGACTATGAGCAGTTCTTC. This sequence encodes CASNGFGIDYEQFF.

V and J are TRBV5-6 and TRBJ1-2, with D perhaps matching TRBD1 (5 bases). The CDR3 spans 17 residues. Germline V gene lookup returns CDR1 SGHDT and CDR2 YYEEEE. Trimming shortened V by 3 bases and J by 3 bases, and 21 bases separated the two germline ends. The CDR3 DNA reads TGTGCCAGCAGCTCGGTAGGGGATATACTTTCCGACTATGGCTACACCTTC. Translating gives CASSSVGDILSDYGYTF.

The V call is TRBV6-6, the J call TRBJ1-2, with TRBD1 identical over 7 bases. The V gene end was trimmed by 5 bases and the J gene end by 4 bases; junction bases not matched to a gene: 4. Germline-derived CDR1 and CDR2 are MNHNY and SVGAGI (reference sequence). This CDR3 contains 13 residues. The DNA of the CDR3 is TGTGCCAGCAGTCGACAGGGTTCCTATGGCTACACCTTC. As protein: CASSRQGSYGYTF.

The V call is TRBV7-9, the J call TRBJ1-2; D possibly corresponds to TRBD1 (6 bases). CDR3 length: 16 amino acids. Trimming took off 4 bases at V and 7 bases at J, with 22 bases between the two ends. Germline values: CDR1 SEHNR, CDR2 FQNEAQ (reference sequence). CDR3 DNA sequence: TGTGCCAGCAGCTCTGCCGGGGGGCGGCTGATAGGTGGCTACACCTTC. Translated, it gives CASSSAGGRLIGGYTF.

CDR3 DNA: TGTGCCAGTAGTATCTCCGGGACAGTTAATGAAAAACTGTTTTTT. This sequence encodes CASSISGTVNEKLFF. The chain combines TRBV19 with TRBJ1-4, with 7 bases fitting TRBD1. With 3 bases clipped from V and 4 bases from J, the junction kept 5 bases outside the gene matches. CDR3 length equals 15 residues. Germline V gene lookup returns CDR1 LNHDA and CDR2 SQIVND (reference sequence).

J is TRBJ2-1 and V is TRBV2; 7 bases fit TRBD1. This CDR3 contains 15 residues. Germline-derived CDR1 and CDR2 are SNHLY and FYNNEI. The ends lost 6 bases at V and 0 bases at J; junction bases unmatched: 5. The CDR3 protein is CASRSGQSSYNEQFF. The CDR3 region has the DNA TGTGCCAGCAGGTCGGGACAGAGCTCCTACAATGAGCAGTTCTTC.

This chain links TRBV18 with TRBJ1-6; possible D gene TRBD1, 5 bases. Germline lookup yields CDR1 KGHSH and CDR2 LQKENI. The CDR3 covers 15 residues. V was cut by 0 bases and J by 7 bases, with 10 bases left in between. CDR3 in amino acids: CASSPPAGNNSPLHF. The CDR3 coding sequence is TGTGCCAGCTCACCACCGGCAGGGAACAATTCACCCCTCCACTTT.

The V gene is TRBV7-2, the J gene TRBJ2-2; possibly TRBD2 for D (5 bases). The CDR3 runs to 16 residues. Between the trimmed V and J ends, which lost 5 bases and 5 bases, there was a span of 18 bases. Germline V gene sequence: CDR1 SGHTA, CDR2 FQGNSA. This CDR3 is CASSPDTGRTTGELFF. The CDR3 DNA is TGTGCCAGCAGCCCAGACACGGGGAGAACGACCGGGGAGCTGTTTTTT.

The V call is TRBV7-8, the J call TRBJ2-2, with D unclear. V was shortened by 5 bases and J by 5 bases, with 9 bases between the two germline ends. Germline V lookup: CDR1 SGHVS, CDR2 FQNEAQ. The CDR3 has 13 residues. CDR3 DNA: TGTGCCAGCAGCCCTAGGGTGACCGGGGAGCTGTTTTTT. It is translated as CASSPRVTGELFF.

Written as DNA, the CDR3 is TGTGCCACCGGCGACGGGCAAGAGACCCAGTACTTC. Its translation: CATGDGQETQYF. The chain uses TRBV24-1 and TRBJ2-5; D ambiguous. Per the germline V gene, CDR1 is KGHDR and CDR2 is SFDVKD. This CDR3 spans 12 amino acids. V lost 9 bases and J 2 bases, leaving 9 bases between the germline ends.